Listed here are 19 T cell receptor beta chains from one sample, sequenced in a study of blood T cell repertoires in COVID-19. The assay was immunoSEQ multiplex PCR, and TCRdb's table has in-frame clones only and misses some. The sample shows 200,000 to 250,000 clones, about 90% of them seen only once. Material for sequencing was peripheral blood. These receptor sequences come from a man aged 35 to 55 with active or convalescent COVID-19.

V is TRBV3-1 (or the pseudogene TRBV3-2) and J is TRBJ2-1, with TRBD1 matching 9 bases. Trimming cost V 6 bases and J 0 bases; bases outside gene matches: 3. The V gene's germline CDR1 is LGHDT and CDR2 YNNKEL (reference sequence). This CDR3 has 15 amino acids. The CDR3 reads CASSPTGGSYNEQFF. The CDR3 region has the DNA TGTGCCAGCAGTCCGACAGGGGGCTCCTACAATGAGCAGTTCTTC.

This chain links TRBV28 with TRBJ2-7; the match to TRBD1 covers 7 bases. CDR3 size: 13 residues. J was trimmed by 6 bases and V by 6 bases; bases with no gene match: 8. Per the germline V gene, CDR1 is MDHEN and CDR2 is SYDVKM. The CDR3 here is CASSDTGVSEQYF. CDR3 nucleotide sequence: TGTGCCAGCAGCGACACAGGGGTATCCGAGCAGTACTTC. The whole variable domain, remainder taken from reference TRBV28 and TRBJ2-7, is DVKVTQSSRYLVKRTGEKVFLECVQDMDHENMFWYRQDPGLGLRLIYFSYDVKMKEKGDIPEGYSVSREKKERFSLILESASTNQTSMYLCASSDTGVSEQYFGPGTRLTVT.

The V and J genes are TRBV4-1 and TRBJ2-1, with 8 bases matching TRBD2. V lost 3 bases, J lost 0 bases, and 4 bases stayed unmatched. Germline values: CDR1 MGHRA, CDR2 YSYEKL. The CDR3 contains 16 residues. CDR3 amino acids: CASSHTGGPSYNEQFF. Written as DNA, the CDR3 is TGCGCCAGCAGCCATACGGGGGGGCCCTCCTACAATGAGCAGTTCTTC.

The J gene is TRBJ1-2, the V gene TRBV11-2; unclear D gene. Germline V gene sequence: CDR1 SGHAT, CDR2 FQNNGV. This CDR3 is built from 13 residues. The V gene lost 1 base and the J gene lost 5 bases, with 8 bases spanning the gap. The CDR3 sequence: CASSLGDIYGYTF. The DNA of the CDR3 is TGTGCCAGCAGCTTAGGAGACATTTATGGCTACACCTTC.

V usage is TRBV11-2 and J usage is TRBJ2-3; 10 positions agree with TRBD2. The V gene's germline CDR1 is SGHAT and CDR2 FQNNGV. The CDR3 has 19 residues. V gave up 3 bases and J gave up 1 base; unmatched junction bases: 13. The CDR3 nucleotides are TGTGCCAGCAGCTTCGCCACTGATACTCTAGCGGGGGGCACAGATACGCAGTATTTT. It specifies CASSFATDTLAGGTDTQYF.

This clone was counted only a few times. The chain joins TRBV28 to TRBJ1-5, with 7 bases fitting TRBD1. Germline V gives CDR1 MDHEN, CDR2 SYDVKM. Trimming cost V 6 bases and J 4 bases; bases outside gene matches: 24. This CDR3 contains 20 residues. CDR3 residues: CASSPTGDSFIVPLNQPQHF. CDR3 in DNA: TGTGCCAGCAGCCCTACGGGGGACAGCTTTATTGTTCCCCTAAATCAGCCCCAGCATTTT.

This chain uses TRBV2 with TRBJ1-1; 10 bases are a match to TRBD1. The ends lost 5 bases at V and 1 base at J; junction bases unmatched: 4. Germline V gene data show CDR1 as SNHLY and CDR2 as FYNNEI. The CDR3 is 15 residues long. The CDR3 DNA is TGTGCCAGCAGTTGGACAGGGGGAACGAACACTGAAGCTTTCTTT. This sequence encodes CASSWTGGTNTEAFF.

The V gene is TRBV24-1, the J gene TRBJ2-1, with a tentative D call TRBD1 (5 bases). CDR1 and CDR2 from the germline V gene are KGHDR and SFDVKD. The V and J ends lost 1 base and 8 bases respectively, with 8 bases between them. This CDR3 has 13 amino acids. CDR3 protein: CATSDFQGYEQFF. The CDR3 region has the DNA TGTGCCACCAGTGATTTCCAGGGCTATGAGCAGTTCTTC.

The chain links TRBV28 to TRBJ2-1; TRBD2 matches 16 bases. J lost 5 bases, V lost 4 bases, and 11 bases had no gene match. The germline gives CDR1 MDHEN, CDR2 SYDVKM. The length of the CDR3 is 19 residues. CDR3: CASSSPGTSGRGKHNEQFF. CDR3 DNA sequence: TGTGCCAGCAGTTCACCCGGGACTAGCGGGAGGGGTAAACACAATGAGCAGTTCTTC.

J is TRBJ1-1 and V is TRBV30; D ambiguous. This CDR3 comprises 14 residues. Germline CDR1 is GTSNPN and CDR2 is SVGIG (reference sequence). V lost 3 bases to trimming and J lost 0 bases, with 11 bases between them. CDR3 residues: CAWRNNLMNTEAFF. The CDR3 DNA reads TGTGCCTGGAGGAACAATCTCATGAACACTGAAGCTTTCTTT.

V usage is TRBV24-1 and J usage is TRBJ2-1; 8 bases are shared with TRBD2. There are 14 residues in the CDR3. V gave up 7 bases and J gave up 3 bases; unmatched junction bases: 4. The germline V gene has CDR1 KGHDR and CDR2 SFDVKD. The CDR3 sequence: CATRSGGNYNEQFF. CDR3 sequence (DNA): TGTGCCACCAGAAGCGGGGGTAACTACAATGAGCAGTTCTTC.

The chain links TRBV27 to TRBJ1-1; D may be TRBD1 (5 bases). Germline V gives CDR1 MNHEY, CDR2 SMNVEV (reference sequence). The CDR3 has 15 residues. V lost 8 bases to trimming and J lost 0 bases, with 16 bases between them. The CDR3 protein is CASLDLGAVNTEAFF. In DNA form, the CDR3 reads TGTGCCAGCCTAGACCTTGGGGCGGTGAACACTGAAGCTTTCTTT.

The rearrangement joins TRBV6-5 to TRBJ2-7, with 7 bases identical to TRBD1. The junction had 5 bases not matched to a gene; V was cut back by 0 bases and J by 3 bases. Germline V gene data show CDR1 as MNHEY and CDR2 as SVGAGI. The CDR3 is 15 residues long. CDR3 coding DNA: TGTGCCAGCAGTTACTCGACAGGGAATCGCTACGAGCAGTACTTC. Its protein product is CASSYSTGNRYEQYF.

This clone occurred once. The V gene is TRBV2, the J gene TRBJ1-1, with 7 bases identical to TRBD1. With 7 bases clipped from V and 3 bases from J, the junction kept 8 bases outside the gene matches. Germline loops: CDR1 SNHLY, CDR2 FYNNEI. CDR3 size: 14 residues. The CDR3 DNA reads TGTGCCAGCACTAGCAGGGGGTTTGACACTGAAGCTTTCTTT. Amino acids: CASTSRGFDTEAFF.

The chain links TRBV27 to TRBJ1-2, with TRBD1 matching over 8 bases. Germline CDR1 and CDR2: MNHEY and SMNVEV (reference sequence). This CDR3 comprises 13 residues. The V and J ends lost 5 bases and 7 bases, in that order; junction bases with no gene match: 6. In DNA form, the CDR3 reads TGTGCCAGCAGTAAGACAGGGGTGGGTGGCTACACCTTC. It yields the protein CASSKTGVGGYTF.

The chain joins TRBV4-1 to TRBJ2-5; D possibly corresponds to TRBD1 (6 bases). Per the germline V gene, CDR1 is MGHRA and CDR2 is YSYEKL. Trimming cost V 3 bases and J 5 bases, with 19 bases left between them. The CDR3 extends over 16 amino acids. The CDR3 here is CASSQTTGNRLETQYF. The CDR3 DNA reads TGCGCCAGCAGCCAGACTACAGGGAATCGGTTGGAGACCCAGTACTTC.

This clone showed up just a few times. V is TRBV29-1 and J is TRBJ1-1, with 8 bases aligning to TRBD1. The CDR3 spans 13 residues. The ends lost 4 bases at V and 6 bases at J; junction bases unmatched: 7. Germline CDR1 and CDR2: SQVTM and ANQGSEA. The CDR3 reads CSVVDRGIAEAFF. The CDR3 DNA follows: TGCAGCGTTGTTGACAGGGGAATCGCTGAAGCTTTCTTT.

This sequence joins TRBV27 and TRBJ1-1; D is ambiguous. Germline assignment: CDR1 MNHEY and CDR2 SMNVEV (reference sequence). The germline V and J ends were trimmed by 3 bases and 2 bases, with 7 bases remaining between them. This CDR3 has 13 amino acids. CDR3 region: CASSFFKNTEAFF. The CDR3 nucleotides read TGTGCCAGCAGTTTTTTCAAAAACACTGAAGCTTTCTTT.

This clone was seen more than once but under ten times. V usage is TRBV5-1 and J usage is TRBJ1-5, with 12 bases matching TRBD1. The germline V gene has CDR1 SGHRS and CDR2 YFSETQ. The CDR3 sequence is 15 residues long. V shed 3 bases and J 7 bases; nucleotides not matched to a gene: 5. The CDR3 region has the DNA TGCGCCAGCAGCTGGGGGACAGGGGGCGGGCAGCCCCAGCATTTT. It yields the protein CASSWGTGGGQPQHF. Complete variable domain (other parts from reference TRBV5-1 and TRBJ1-5): KAGVTQTPRYLIKTRGQQVTLSCSPISGHRSVSWYQQTPGQGLQFLFEYFSETQRNKGNFPGRFSGRQFSNSRSEMNVSTLELGDSALYLCASSWGTGGGQPQHFGDGTRLSIL.